This is a list of T cell receptor beta chains from one sample in a study of cytomegalovirus exposure and HLA in healthy donors. Assay: immunoSEQ multiplex PCR; the TCRdb copy retains only in-frame clones and omits some. The profile shows fewer than 50,000 clones, about 66% of them singletons. The sequenced sample was PBMCs. These receptors were obtained from a man between 45 and 60 years old in good health and CMV-seropositive. Both conserved end residues are part of each CDR3. The order of the fields is J gene, clone size, D gene, V gene, CDR3 protein, CDR3 DNA. D genes are given only for firm matches. The listing skips clone size in some rows; elsewhere it reads once, few, many or a size class.

TRBJ1-5 - - TRBV5-6 CASSLKGLGFRGSNQPQHF TGTGCCAGCAGCTTAAAAGGACTAGGATTCAGGGGAAGCAATCAGCCCCAGCATTTT
TRBJ1-1 few TRBD1 TRBV19 CASSPRTGAEAFF TGTGCCAGTAGTCCCAGGACAGGGGCTGAAGCTTTCTTT
TRBJ2-7 - TRBD2 TRBV18 CASSPSSSGGMYEQYF TGTGCCAGCTCACCCTCTAGTAGCGGGGGTATGTACGAGCAGTACTTC
TRBJ2-7 once - TRBV30 CAWSVAGYEQYF TGTGCCTGGAGTGTAGCCGGCTACGAGCAGTACTTC
TRBJ1-6 - - TRBV10-3 CAISANQGGDSPLHF TGTGCCATCAGCGCCAATCAAGGGGGTGATTCACCCCTCCACTTT
TRBJ2-7 once - TRBV7-9 CASSLAGGYEQYF TGTGCCAGCAGCTTAGCAGGCGGGTACGAGCAGTACTTC
TRBJ2-3 - TRBD2 TRBV7-9 CASSLGLAEDTQYF TGTGCCAGCAGCCTCGGACTAGCAGAAGATACGCAGTATTTT
TRBJ2-7 - - TRBV27 CASRSQGTQYF TGTGCCAGCAGGTCGCAGGGCACGCAGTACTTC
TRBJ2-7 medium-sized TRBD1 TRBV11-3 CASSYPGTAYEQYF TGTGCCAGCAGCTACCCCGGGACAGCCTACGAGCAGTACTTC
TRBJ2-7 - - TRBV6-5 CASSYSRDTYEQYF TGTGCCAGCAGTTACTCGCGGGATACCTACGAGCAGTACTTC
TRBJ1-6 once - TRBV11-2 CASSISGQYNSPLHF TGTGCCAGCAGCATCTCCGGACAGTATAATTCACCCCTCCACTTT
TRBJ2-2 - TRBD2 TRBV4-2 CASSQVILAGGFGTGELFF TGTGCCAGCAGCCAAGTTATCCTAGCGGGGGGGTTCGGCACCGGGGAGCTGTTTTTT
TRBJ1-2 - TRBD1 TRBV6-1 CASVGQGRHGYTF TGTGCCAGCGTAGGACAGGGGAGACATGGCTACACCTTC
TRBJ1-2 once - TRBV6-5 CASRLTGISNYGYTF TGTGCCAGCAGGTTGACAGGAATTTCTAACTATGGCTACACCTTC